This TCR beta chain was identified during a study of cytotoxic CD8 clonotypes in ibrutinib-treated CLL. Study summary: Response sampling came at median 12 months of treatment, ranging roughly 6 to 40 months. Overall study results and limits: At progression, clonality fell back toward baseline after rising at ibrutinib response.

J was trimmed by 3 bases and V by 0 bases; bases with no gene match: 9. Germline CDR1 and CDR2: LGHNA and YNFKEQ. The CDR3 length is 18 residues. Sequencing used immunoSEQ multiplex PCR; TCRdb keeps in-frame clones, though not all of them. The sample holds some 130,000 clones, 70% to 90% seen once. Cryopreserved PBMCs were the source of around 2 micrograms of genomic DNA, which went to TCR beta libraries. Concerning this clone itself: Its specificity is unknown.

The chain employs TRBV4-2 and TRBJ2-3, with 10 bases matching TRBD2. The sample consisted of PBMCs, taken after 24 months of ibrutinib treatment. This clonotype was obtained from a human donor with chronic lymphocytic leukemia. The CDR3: CASSQDRASGRGTDTQYF. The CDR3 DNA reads TGTGCCAGCAGCCAAGATAGGGCCAGCGGGAGGGGTACAGATACGCAGTATTTT.